One sample yielded the 16 T cell receptor beta chains listed below, sequenced in a study of blood T cell repertoires in COVID-19. Assay used: immunoSEQ multiplex PCR; TCRdb lists only in-frame clones, some missing. The sample records over 250,000 clones, about nine tenths being singletons. Sample: peripheral blood. The origin of the receptors is a woman aged 40-49 years who had recovered from COVID-19.

This chain uses TRBV30 with TRBJ1-4; 10 bases agree with TRBD1. This CDR3 has 17 amino acids. The V gene end was trimmed by 3 bases and the J gene end by 6 bases; junction bases not matched to a gene: 13. Germline CDR1 is GTSNPN and CDR2 is SVGIG (reference sequence). The CDR3 loop reads CAWSTAPGQGPYEKLFF. As DNA, the CDR3 is TGTGCCTGGAGCACGGCCCCGGGACAGGGGCCTTATGAAAAACTGTTTTTT. The full variable domain, its missing parts supplied by reference TRBV30 and TRBJ1-4, is SQTIHQWPATLVQPVGSPLSLECTVEGTSNPNLYWYRQAAGRGLQLLFYSVGIGQISSEVPQNLSASRPQDRQFILSSKKLLLSDSGFYLCAWSTAPGQGPYEKLFFGSGTQLSVL.

V gene TRBV13 combines with J gene TRBJ1-1, with D possibly being TRBD1 (6 bases). The CDR3 sequence is 15 residues long. V was cut by 4 bases and J by 0 bases, with 12 bases left in between. Germline CDR1 and CDR2: PRHDT and FYEKMQ (reference sequence). The CDR3 here is CASSYPQGLNTEAFF. The CDR3 DNA reads TGTGCCAGCAGCTATCCTCAGGGGTTGAACACTGAAGCTTTCTTT.

This clone has more than one count but fewer than ten. The chain employs TRBV2 and TRBJ1-5; 10 nucleotides agree with TRBD1. Germline CDR1 reads SNHLY; CDR2 reads FYNNEI. The CDR3 is made up of 14 amino acids. V dropped 6 bases and J dropped 5; count of bases not matched to a gene: 4. This CDR3 is CASRPGQGYQPQHF. The CDR3 coding sequence is TGTGCCAGCAGGCCGGGACAGGGGTATCAGCCCCAGCATTTT.

This clone was seen just once. The chain carries TRBV5-5 and TRBJ2-2, with TRBD2 as a possible D gene (5 bases). Germline CDR1 SGHKS, CDR2 YYEKEE (reference sequence). The CDR3 consists of 15 residues. V lost 0 bases and J lost 8, with 14 bases in between. CDR3 in amino acids: CASSLGYFSGGELFF. The CDR3 DNA reads TGTGCCAGCAGCTTGGGGTACTTCTCGGGAGGGGAGCTGTTTTTT. The variable domain in full, completed from reference TRBV5-5 and TRBJ2-2, reads DAGVTQSPTHLIKTRGQQVTLRCSPISGHKSVSWYQQVLGQGPQFIFQYYEKEERGRGNFPDRFSARQFPNYSSELNVNALLLGDSALYLCASSLGYFSGGELFFGEGSRLTVL.

The V and J genes are TRBV5-1 and TRBJ1-4, with a tentative D call TRBD1 (6 bases). The CDR3 sequence is 17 residues long. Germline loops: CDR1 SGHRS, CDR2 YFSETQ. Trimming shortened V by 4 bases and J by 5 bases, and 21 bases separated the two germline ends. The chain's CDR3 is CASSQGGGHRANEKLFF. DNA of the CDR3: TGCGCCAGCAGCCAGGGAGGGGGGCACAGAGCCAATGAAAAACTGTTTTTT.

The chain has TRBV5-5 and TRBJ2-5, with 12 bases matching TRBD2. CDR1 and CDR2 (germline): SGHKS, YYEKEE (reference sequence). This CDR3 contains 19 residues. V dropped 2 bases and J dropped 5; count of bases not matched to a gene: 16. The CDR3 DNA is TGTGCCAGCAGCTTTACGAATCCTCTAGCGGGGGGGCCGCAGGAGACCCAGTACTTC. Residues: CASSFTNPLAGGPQETQYF.

This clone was seen just once. CDR3 protein: CASSFGPTDTQYF. The DNA for the CDR3 is TGTGCCAGCAGCTTTGGCCCCACAGATACGCAGTATTTT. The rearrangement links TRBV11-3 to TRBJ2-3; D remains unclear. This CDR3 spans 13 amino acids. Germline CDR1 SGHNT, CDR2 YENEEA. The V and J ends lost 3 bases and 2 bases respectively, with 6 bases between them.

This clone has only one observation. The chain joins TRBV2 to TRBJ2-7, with D perhaps matching TRBD1 (6 bases). V lost 5 bases and J lost 7, with 9 bases in between. Germline V gene lookup returns CDR1 SNHLY and CDR2 FYNNEI. This CDR3 has 11 residues. The CDR3 loop reads CASSFDREQYF. In DNA form, the CDR3 reads TGTGCCAGCAGTTTTGACAGGGAGCAGTACTTC. Full variable domain (rest looked up from reference TRBV2 and TRBJ2-7): EPEVTQTPSHQVTQMGQEVILRCVPISNHLYFYWYRQILGQKVEFLVSFYNNEISEKSEIFDDQFSVERPDGSNFTLKIRSTKLEDSAMYFCASSFDREQYFGPGTRLTVT.

This chain connects TRBV27 to TRBJ1-2; D perhaps matches TRBD1 (6 bases). The V gene lost 9 bases and the J gene lost 4 bases, with 24 bases spanning the gap. Germline CDR1 and CDR2: MNHEY and SMNVEV (reference sequence). The CDR3 spans 16 residues. The CDR3 protein is CARFPLPGHRPYGYTF. DNA of the CDR3: TGTGCCAGGTTTCCCCTACCGGGACACCGACCCTATGGCTACACCTTC.

The rearrangement uses TRBV5-1 and TRBJ1-1, with D possibly matching TRBD1 (6 bases). The CDR3 length is 14 residues. V was cut by 3 bases and J by 5 bases, with 14 bases left in between. The germline gives CDR1 SGHRS, CDR2 YFSETQ. The CDR3 DNA sequence: TGCGCCAGCAGCTCGGGCAGGGGAGGGACTGAAGCTTTCTTT. Translated: CASSSGRGGTEAFF. Supplemented by reference TRBV5-1 and TRBJ1-1, the full variable domain reads KAGVTQTPRYLIKTRGQQVTLSCSPISGHRSVSWYQQTPGQGLQFLFEYFSETQRNKGNFPGRFSGRQFSNSRSEMNVSTLELGDSALYLCASSSGRGGTEAFFGQGTRLTVV.

The chain is built from TRBV7-6 and TRBJ1-1; 8 positions match TRBD1. After removal of 0 bases from V and 5 bases from J, the junction contained 17 bases not matched to a gene. Germline V gene sequence: CDR1 SGHVS, CDR2 FNYEAQ. The CDR3 runs to 19 residues. The CDR3 sequence: CASSLAPELTGAPGTEAFF. DNA for the CDR3: TGTGCCAGCAGCTTAGCCCCCGAGTTGACAGGGGCCCCTGGGACTGAAGCTTTCTTT.

The chain recombines TRBV5-4 with TRBJ2-1, with 7 bases identical to TRBD2. Germline V gene sequence: CDR1 SGHNT, CDR2 YYREEE (reference sequence). Trimming at V came to 4 bases and at J to 2 bases, leaving 3 bases not matched to a gene. There are 14 residues in the CDR3. The DNA for the CDR3 is TGTGCCAGCAGCGAGGGGACTACCTACAATGAGCAGTTCTTC. It yields the protein CASSEGTTYNEQFF.

This chain uses TRBV7-9 with TRBJ1-2; D is unclear. The V and J ends lost 2 bases and 6 bases respectively, with 16 bases between them. CDR3 length: 15 residues. Germline loops: CDR1 SEHNR, CDR2 FQNEAQ (reference sequence). CDR3 loop: CASSLSQSTRDGYTF. The CDR3 DNA reads as TGTGCCAGCAGCTTATCCCAGTCTACACGGGATGGCTACACCTTC.

The chain combines TRBV6-5 with TRBJ2-7; D is unclear. CDR1 and CDR2 from the germline V gene are MNHEY and SVGAGI. V lost 6 bases to trimming and J lost 2 bases, with 8 bases between them. The CDR3 totals 12 residues. CDR3 bases: TGTGCCAGCAGGAGCCCTACCTACGAGCAGTACTTC. It yields the protein CASRSPTYEQYF.

The chain joins TRBV7-2 to TRBJ2-2; tentatively, D is TRBD1 (5 bases). This CDR3 is built from 16 residues. The V gene's germline CDR1 is SGHTA and CDR2 FQGNSA. Trimming took off 5 bases at V and 0 bases at J, with 13 bases between the two ends. The CDR3 DNA reads as TGTGCCAGCAGCCCAAGGACACGAACGAACACCGGGGAGCTGTTTTTT. Translating gives CASSPRTRTNTGELFF.

The gene calls are TRBV2 and TRBJ2-3; D gene ambiguous. V gave up 4 bases and J gave up 2 bases, with 7 bases separating them. The CDR3 length is 13 residues. Germline CDR1 and CDR2: SNHLY and FYNNEI. CDR3 nucleotide sequence: TGTGCCAGCAGTGCCCGACTCACAGATACGCAGTATTTT. Translated: CASSARLTDTQYF.